A selection of T cell receptor beta chains follows, all from one sample in a study of T-cell reconstitution after alpha-beta-depleted transplantation in children. One entry per CDR3 protein results from TCRdb running MiXCR on the PCR reads. Here the sample spans about 980,000 distinct CDR3 sequences, 25% to 35% being singletons. Here the sequenced sample was PBMCs, mostly from graft donor cells, taken 360 days after TCRalphabeta/CD19-depleted stem cell transplant. These receptors were obtained from a boy in the first two years of life who had a stem cell transplant for SCID, so the T cells may come from the graft donor. The CDR3 runs from the conserved cysteine through the conserved F or W.

v_gene: TRBV12-3/TRBV12-4
CDR3aa: CASSFAGPTDTQYF

v_gene: TRBV20-1
CDR3aa: CSARDPVGYGYTF

v_gene: TRBV5-1
CDR3aa: CASSFRDIGSSGANVLTF

v_gene: TRBV12-3/TRBV12-4
CDR3aa: CASSLGWGTSGGDEQFF

v_gene: TRBV11-2
CDR3aa: CASSFRGAGGETQYF

v_gene: TRBV3-1
CDR3aa: CASSRNRGQETQYF

v_gene: TRBV12-3/TRBV12-4
CDR3aa: CASSRGQGGSTEAFF

v_gene: TRBV6-2/TRBV6-3
CDR3aa: CASSYWTGGGQPQHF

v_gene: TRBV20-1
CDR3aa: CSAPTEFEAFF

v_gene: TRBV28
CDR3aa: CASSLAQGLQPGELFF

v_gene: TRBV12-3/TRBV12-4
CDR3aa: CASSPGWGGTDTQYF

v_gene: TRBV5-1
CDR3aa: CASSSNSGGTDTQYF

v_gene: TRBV5-6
CDR3aa: CASQTPLAGVYNEQFF

v_gene: TRBV6-2/TRBV6-3
CDR3aa: CASSPGTVGHQETQYF

v_gene: TRBV5-8
CDR3aa: CASSVTSAWETQYF

v_gene: TRBV5-1
CDR3aa: CASSLGKTENTEAFF

v_gene: TRBV10-3
CDR3aa: CAISERVGPNTGELFF

v_gene: TRBV20-1
CDR3aa: CSAREAGGLPNEQFF

v_gene: TRBV7-2
CDR3aa: CASSLVGFGGGAGEQFF

v_gene: TRBV3-1
CDR3aa: CASSQNPQFSGANVLTF

v_gene: TRBV19
CDR3aa: CASNERGGLANSYNEQFF

v_gene: TRBV3-1
CDR3aa: CASSHKRGRTTLGETQYF

v_gene: TRBV6-2/TRBV6-3
CDR3aa: CASSSPGGASTGELFF

v_gene: TRBV9
CDR3aa: CASSVGGRPDTQYF

v_gene: TRBV5-5
CDR3aa: CASSQGEVEKLFF